Listed below are T cell receptor beta chains from one sample, sequenced in a study of human T cells and chemical hapten exposure. MiXCR, applied by TCRdb to the RACE reads, yields one record per CDR3 protein. The sample holds about 120,000 distinct CDR3 sequences, around an eighth seen once. The source material was whole blood, sampled in connection with sensitization to the hapten diphenylcyclopropenone (DPC). The receptors were sampled from a woman aged 18-29 years with alopecia areata. Some clones in this sample may be carry-over from other donors' samples. Each CDR3 is given with its conserved first and last residue. Each record gives: clone size, V gene, D gene, J gene, CDR3 DNA, CDR3 protein. D genes are given only for firm matches. Some rows mark clone size as missing; the rest say once, few, many or name a class of expanded clone.

>many|TRBV19|NA|TRBJ2-7
TGTGCCAGTAGTTCCCCAGGGTACGAGCAGTACTTC
CASSSPGYEQYF
>NA|TRBV6-2/TRBV6-3|TRBD1|TRBJ1-5
TGTGCCAGCAGTTACCGACAGGGTAGCAATCAGCCCCAGCATTTT
CASSYRQGSNQPQHF
>NA|TRBV30|NA|TRBJ1-5
TGTGCCTGGAGTACCCACAGGCGTTCACATCAGCCCCAGCATTTT
CAWSTHRRSHQPQHF
>many|TRBV20-1|TRBD1|TRBJ1-1
TGCAGTGCTAGAGATCCACAGGGGGGCACTGAAGCTTTCTTT
CSARDPQGGTEAFF
>many|TRBV21-1|NA|TRBJ1-5
TGTGCCAGCAGCACTCGAGGCCACGTTAGCAATCAGCCCCAGCATTTT
CASSTRGHVSNQPQHF
>few|TRBV20-1|NA|TRBJ2-7
TGCAGTGCTAAAGACAGGCTGGGGGTCTACGAGCAGTACTTC
CSAKDRLGVYEQYF
>few|TRBV7-2|NA|TRBJ2-5
TGTGCCAGCAGCTGGTGGGGATCCCTGAGGGGACTCCAAGAGACCCAGTACTTC
CASSWWGSLRGLQETQYF
>few|TRBV10-3|NA|TRBJ2-1
TGTGCCATCGCCAGCCCCGGAGCGGGCTCCTACAATGAGCAGTTCTTC
CAIASPGAGSYNEQFF
>many|TRBV20-1|TRBD1|TRBJ2-7
TGCAGTGCTAGAGGTTCCCCCAAGACAGGGAGCTCCTACGAGCAGTACTTC
CSARGSPKTGSSYEQYF
>NA|TRBV12-3/TRBV12-4|NA|TRBJ1-5
TGTGCCAGCAGTTTTTATGGACTGAATCAGCCCCAGCATTTT
CASSFYGLNQPQHF
>NA|TRBV19|NA|TRBJ2-1
TGTGCCAGTAGGGGTACTAGCTACAATGAGCAGTTCTTC
CASRGTSYNEQFF
>few|TRBV9|NA|TRBJ1-2
TGTGCCAGCACCAAAACAGGGAAGGTCGGCTACACCTTC
CASTKTGKVGYTF
>few|TRBV4-3|TRBD1|TRBJ1-5
TGCGCCAGCAGCCAAGGACAGGGGGAGGGACAGCCCCAGCATTTT
CASSQGQGEGQPQHF
>few|TRBV3-1|TRBD2|TRBJ2-3
TGTGCCAGCAGCCAAGAACTAGCGGGCTTCACAGATACGCAGTATTTT
CASSQELAGFTDTQYF
>NA|TRBV7-3|TRBD2|TRBJ2-5
TGTGCCAGCAGCTTCGGACTAGTCGGGGAGACCCAGTACTTC
CASSFGLVGETQYF
>many|TRBV6-2/TRBV6-3|TRBD2|TRBJ2-1
TGTGCCAGCAGTCCACTAGGGACTAGCGGGGCGATCTATGAGCAGTTCTTC
CASSPLGTSGAIYEQFF
>NA|TRBV11-2|NA|TRBJ1-2
TGTGTCAGCAGTGCTGACCGCGTCTATGGCTACACCTTC
CVSSADRVYGYTF
>NA|TRBV7-2|NA|TRBJ2-4
TGTGCCAGCAGCTTAAGGGGGCGGGGAAACATTCAGTACTTC
CASSLRGRGNIQYF
>few|TRBV5-4|NA|TRBJ2-2
TGTGCCAGCAGCTTCCTCACCGGGGAGCTGTTTTTT
CASSFLTGELFF
>many|TRBV12-3/TRBV12-4|NA|TRBJ1-2
TGTGCCAGCAGTTTATCAACCCTCGGCTACACCTTC
CASSLSTLGYTF
>many|TRBV4-3|NA|TRBJ1-5
TGCGCCAGCAGCCCGTGGCGGGGTGGAGATCAGCCCCAGCATTTT
CASSPWRGGDQPQHF
>NA|TRBV24-1|NA|TRBJ2-7
TGTGCCACCCAAACCGGGACCAAGATTCACGAGCAGTACTTC
CATQTGTKIHEQYF
>few|TRBV18|NA|TRBJ1-5
TGTGCCAGCTCACCGGACGGGGGGCATCAGCCCCAGCATTTT
CASSPDGGHQPQHF
>many|TRBV6-5|NA|TRBJ2-7
TGTGCCAGCAGTTACTCGCGGGGTGTCGAGCAGTACTTC
CASSYSRGVEQYF
>NA|TRBV28|TRBD2|TRBJ2-1
TGTGCCAGCAGTCAACGAGGACTAGCGGGGGAGAATGAGCAGTTCTTC
CASSQRGLAGENEQFF
>many|TRBV20-1|TRBD2|TRBJ2-1
TGCAGTGCTAGAGCCCCGACTAGCGGGGGGTGGAACAATGAGCAGTTCTTC
CSARAPTSGGWNNEQFF
>few|TRBV5-1|NA|TRBJ2-3
TGCGCCAGCAGCTTGGAACAGGGCACAGATACGCAGTATTTT
CASSLEQGTDTQYF
>NA|TRBV6-5|NA|TRBJ1-6
TGTGCCAGCAGTTACAGTGGGGCCAGGGGAGGCAATTCACCCCTCCACTTT
CASSYSGARGGNSPLHF
>NA|TRBV5-6|TRBD2|TRBJ2-5
TGTGCCAGCAGCCTGCCGGGGACTATCCGGGAGACCCAGTACTTC
CASSLPGTIRETQYF
>once|TRBV7-6|NA|TRBJ2-1
TGTGCCAGCAGCTTAGTAGCCAGGGGCCTAACCAATGAGCAGTTCTTC
CASSLVARGLTNEQFF
>NA|TRBV11-2|TRBD1|TRBJ1-3
TGTGTCAGCAACAGGGGCCCTGGAAACACCATATATTTT
CVSNRGPGNTIYF
>NA|TRBV9|NA|TRBJ1-5
TGTGCCAGCAACAGTGCAGGGGCAGACTGGCAGCCCCAGCATTTT
CASNSAGADWQPQHF
>few|TRBV28|NA|TRBJ2-2
TGTGCCAGCAGAGACACAAACACCGGGGAGCTGTTTTTT
CASRDTNTGELFF
>NA|TRBV4-3|NA|TRBJ1-3
TGCGCCAGCAGCCAACGTAGCCTCTCTGGAAACACCATATATTTT
CASSQRSLSGNTIYF
>few|TRBV12-3/TRBV12-4|TRBD2|TRBJ2-1
TGTGCCAGCAGTTTGACTAGCGGGGGATTCACCTCCTACAATGAGCAGTTCTTC
CASSLTSGGFTSYNEQFF
>NA|TRBV9|NA|TRBJ1-2
TGTGCCAGCAGCGCAACAGGGAGCGAGGGTGGCTACACCTTC
CASSATGSEGGYTF
>many|TRBV6-2/TRBV6-3|TRBD1|TRBJ1-1
TGTGCCAGCAGTTCAGGTGACAGGGGGACAGCCACTGAAGCTTTCTTT
CASSSGDRGTATEAFF
>few|TRBV28|NA|TRBJ1-2
TGTGCCAGCAGTTTAGGGGGACGGGGCCGATATGGCTACACCTTC
CASSLGGRGRYGYTF
>few|TRBV7-2|NA|TRBJ1-1
TGTGCCAGCAGCAGATTGACAGTCACTGAAGCTTTCTTT
CASSRLTVTEAFF
>few|TRBV20-1|NA|TRBJ1-6
TGCAGTGCTAGAGACGCGGGACGAAAGACTTATAATTCACCCCTCCACTTT
CSARDAGRKTYNSPLHF
>many|TRBV2|NA|TRBJ1-1
TGTGCCAGCAGTGTGTGGGGGAACACTGAAGCTTTCTTT
CASSVWGNTEAFF
>NA|TRBV4-3|NA|TRBJ2-4
TGCGCCAGCAGCCAAGGGCGAGGAAACATTCAGTACTTC
CASSQGRGNIQYF
>few|TRBV6-1|TRBD2|TRBJ2-3
TGTGCCAGCAGTGGTCTAGCGGGGGTTAGCACAGATACGCAGTATTTT
CASSGLAGVSTDTQYF
>NA|TRBV4-3|NA|TRBJ2-7
TGCGCCAGCAGCCAAGATCTTGGCACAGCCTACGAGCAGTACTTC
CASSQDLGTAYEQYF
>few|TRBV9|TRBD1|TRBJ2-1
TGTGCCAGCAGCGAACCGGGACAGGGAGTCCGGAATGAGCAGTTCTTC
CASSEPGQGVRNEQFF
>NA|TRBV5-1|NA|TRBJ1-4
TGCGCCAGCAGCTCGGAGTTCGCAACTAATGAAAAACTGTTTTTT
CASSSEFATNEKLFF
>few|TRBV10-3|TRBD1|TRBJ1-6
TGTGCCATCAGCCGTGACAGGGTGAATTCACCCCTCCACTTT
CAISRDRVNSPLHF
>NA|TRBV7-9|TRBD2|TRBJ2-1
TGTGCCAGCAGGAGTAGCGGGGGGAACAATGAGCAGTTCTTC
CASRSSGGNNEQFF
>NA|TRBV12-3/TRBV12-4|TRBD2|TRBJ2-3
TGTGCCAGCAGTCTTGGGAGGGCTAACACAGATACGCAGTATTTT
CASSLGRANTDTQYF
>NA|TRBV28|NA|TRBJ1-1
TGTGCCAGCAGTTTATCCCGGAACACTGAAGCTTTCTTT
CASSLSRNTEAFF
>NA|TRBV7-9|NA|TRBJ1-4
TGTGCCAGCAGAGCGGACAGCTATGCAACTAATGAAAAACTGTTTTTT
CASRADSYATNEKLFF